The source of this TCR beta chain is a study of blood T cell repertoires in COVID-19. Study-level background: Nucleic acid was either cDNA or gDNA, and it came from T cells, B-cell-depleted T cells, or PBMCs.

The CDR3 sequence is 16 residues long. Germline V gene lookup returns CDR1 KGHDR and CDR2 SFDVKD. Losses at the gene ends were 4 bases for V and 0 bases for J; bases not matched to a gene: 4. A Seattle source enrolled patients during active infection and followed them longitudinally. Profiling relied on immunoSEQ multiplex PCR, and the TCRdb table lists in-frame clones only, not all of them. Found here are about 260,000 clones, about 90% of them singletons; the top ten hold approximately 10%. Material for sequencing was peripheral blood. The chain joins TRBV24-1 to TRBJ1-5, with TRBD1 matching 8 bases. The source of this sequence is a woman in her 70s with COVID-19, enrolled during active disease. The CDR3 bases are TGTGCCACCAGTGAACGAGGGACAGGTAGCAATCAGCCCCAGCATTTT. Protein sequence: CATSERGTGSNQPQHF.